A selection of T cell receptor beta chains follows, all from one sample in a study of blood T cell repertoires in COVID-19. Profiled with immunoSEQ multiplex PCR; TCRdb holds only in-frame clones, not every one. The table has some 220,000 clones, about 90% seen once; the top ten hold around 0.9%. The sequenced sample was peripheral blood. These TCRs come from a man aged 25-45 years with COVID-19, enrolled during active disease. Each CDR3 is given with its conserved first and last residue. A D gene is named only where the DNA matches it firmly. Size values are once, few and many counts, or a class for expanded clones, and some rows have none.

j_call clone_size v_call d_call cdr3_nt cdr3_aa
TRBJ1-6 NA TRBV9 NA TGTGCCAGCGGGAGCGGGCCCCACCCCAGAGACTCACCCCTCCACTTT CASGSGPHPRDSPLHF
TRBJ2-7 few TRBV5-1 TRBD1 TGCGCCAGCAGCACCGGGACAGGGGTCTACGAGCAGTACTTC CASSTGTGVYEQYF
TRBJ2-3 NA TRBV4-1 NA TGCGCCAGCAGCCACATTCCGGGACTGTATAACACAGATACGCAGTATTTT CASSHIPGLYNTDTQYF
TRBJ1-3 NA TRBV3-1/TRBV3-2 TRBD1 TGTGCCAGCAGCCAGACAGGGGTTGGAAACACCATATATTTT CASSQTGVGNTIYF
TRBJ1-1 NA TRBV6-4 TRBD1 TGTGCCAGCAGCGACCGACAGGGATGCACTGAAGCTTTCTTT CASSDRQGCTEAFF
TRBJ1-1 NA TRBV3-1/TRBV3-2 TRBD1 TGTGCCAGCAGGGGACAGGAGGTCACTGAAGCTTTCTTT CASRGQEVTEAFF
TRBJ1-1 NA TRBV4-2 NA TGTGCCAGCAGCCAAACAGCGAACACTGAAGCTTTCTTT CASSQTANTEAFF
TRBJ1-1 few TRBV6-5 NA TGTGCCAGCAGTTACTCCAGGGTTTTAACTGAAGCTTTCTTT CASSYSRVLTEAFF
TRBJ1-1 NA TRBV5-4 NA TGTGCCAGCAGCTTGGGGACAGACACTGAAGCTTTCTTT CASSLGTDTEAFF
TRBJ2-7 once TRBV5-5 TRBD1 TGTGCCAGCAGCGGGGGGACAGGGTCCTACGAGCAGTACTTC CASSGGTGSYEQYF
TRBJ2-7 NA TRBV7-9 TRBD2 TGTGCCGGTGGGGGGGCCTACGAGCAGTACTTC CAGGGAYEQYF
TRBJ2-2 NA TRBV5-4 TRBD2 TGTGCCAGCAGCCAGGGACTAGCGGAGACCGGGGAGCTGTTTTTT CASSQGLAETGELFF
TRBJ2-1 NA TRBV19 NA TGTGCCAGTAGTATAACGCGGGTCCGGCACAATGAGCAGTTCTTC CASSITRVRHNEQFF
TRBJ2-2 NA TRBV9 TRBD2 TGTGCCAGCAGCGTAGCTTTCGGGGGGGGCTCCACCGGGGAGCTGTTTTTT CASSVAFGGGSTGELFF
TRBJ1-6 NA TRBV6-5 TRBD1 TGTGCCAGCAGCGCTCAACAGGGGGCGATTTCACCCCTCCACTTT CASSAQQGAISPLHF
TRBJ1-2 NA TRBV25-1 TRBD1 TGTGCCAGCAGCGCGGGACAGGGAGACTATGGCTACACCTTC CASSAGQGDYGYTF
TRBJ1-2 NA TRBV6-5 NA TGTGCCAGCAGCCCACAGGGCGGGAGCTTCGGCTACACCTTC CASSPQGGSFGYTF
TRBJ2-1 NA TRBV12-3/TRBV12-4 TRBD1 TGTGCCTCCAAGGGGGCGGTTGAGCAGTTCTTC CASKGAVEQFF
TRBJ1-6 NA TRBV14 NA TGTGCCAGCAGCCATAGGGCAGGGCCTGTTAATTCACCCCTCCACTTT CASSHRAGPVNSPLHF
TRBJ1-2 NA TRBV6-6 NA TGTGCCAGCAGTCCCGCTTCACGCCACAATCATAACTATGGCTACACCTTC CASSPASRHNHNYGYTF
TRBJ2-3 NA TRBV19 TRBD2 TGTGCCAGTAGTGATCTAGCGGGGGGCTCTAGCACAGATACGCAGTATTTT CASSDLAGGSSTDTQYF
TRBJ1-2 NA TRBV7-9 NA TGTGCCAGCAGTTATACGGGAGGGTTTTTGTATGGCTACACCTTC CASSYTGGFLYGYTF
TRBJ2-1 few TRBV7-7 TRBD2 TGTGCCAGCAGCTCTAGCGGGGGGGACAATGAGCAGTTCTTC CASSSSGGDNEQFF
TRBJ1-5 NA TRBV2 TRBD1 TGTGCCAGCAGTCCCTCGGGACAGGGTCAACAGCCCCAGCATTTT CASSPSGQGQQPQHF
TRBJ1-1 NA TRBV5-1 TRBD1 TGCGCCAGCAGCTTTCAGGGGGATATGAACACTGAAGCTTTCTTT CASSFQGDMNTEAFF
TRBJ1-5 NA TRBV5-1 NA TGCGCCAGCAGCTACCTCCCAGGATTAAATCAGCCCCAGCATTTT CASSYLPGLNQPQHF
TRBJ1-3 NA TRBV18 TRBD1 TGTGCCAGCTCCCGCGACAGGGGGCAAGGAAACACCATATATTTT CASSRDRGQGNTIYF
TRBJ1-6 NA TRBV19 TRBD1 TGTGCCAGTAATACAGGGGGTTCCGGGCCACCCCTCCACTTT CASNTGGSGPPLHF
TRBJ2-1 NA TRBV5-5 TRBD1 TGTGCCAGCAGCGTAGACCGACAGGGCTACAATGAGCAGTTCTTC CASSVDRQGYNEQFF
TRBJ1-2 NA TRBV11-2 NA TGTGCCAGCAGCTTAGAGTCCGGGACACTCAACTATGGCTACACCTTC CASSLESGTLNYGYTF
TRBJ1-5 NA TRBV5-6 NA TGTGCCAGCAGCTTGGGTATAGGTGGAGGTAGCAATCAGCCCCAGCATTTT CASSLGIGGGSNQPQHF
TRBJ2-1 once TRBV28 TRBD1 TGTGCCAGCAGTTTATCCTCGACAGGGGGTTGGAATGAGCAGTTCTTC CASSLSSTGGWNEQFF
TRBJ1-1 NA TRBV5-1 TRBD1 TGCGCCAGCAGCTTCGGACAGGGGAGGGGGACTGAAGCTTTCTTT CASSFGQGRGTEAFF
TRBJ2-1 NA TRBV5-1 TRBD2 TGCGCCAGCAGCTTAGGGTCTAGCGGGGGGACTGAGCAGTTCTTC CASSLGSSGGTEQFF
TRBJ2-5 NA TRBV6-5 TRBD2 TGTGCCACCCTTTCTGCTAGCGGACAAGAGACCCAGTACTTC CATLSASGQETQYF
TRBJ1-1 NA TRBV7-2 TRBD1 TGTGCCAGCAGCCAGGACAGGGGGGGGACTGAAGCTTTCTTT CASSQDRGGTEAFF
TRBJ1-4 few TRBV5-1 NA TGCGCCAGCAGCTTGGCCGGGAGGGGATCTAATGAAAAACTGTTTTTT CASSLAGRGSNEKLFF
TRBJ1-2 NA TRBV20-1 NA TGCAGTGCTAGTGGACAAGTTGGCTACACCTTC CSASGQVGYTF
TRBJ2-7 NA TRBV18 TRBD1 TGTGCCAGCTCGCGACAGGGGATCGCGAACGAGCAGTACTTC CASSRQGIANEQYF
TRBJ2-5 NA TRBV18 NA TGTGCCAGCTCACCAACGGGGGACGCGGAGACCCAGTACTTC CASSPTGDAETQYF